This TCR beta chain was captured in a study of T cell changes during pregnancy in multiple sclerosis. The assay was immunoSEQ multiplex PCR, and TCRdb's table has in-frame clones only and misses some. Among over 55,000 clones listed, 87% were seen once. The CDR3 sequence is 17 residues long. The V and J ends lost 1 base and 5 bases, in that order; junction bases with no gene match: 8. Germline CDR1 reads SGHTS; CDR2 reads YDEGEE. V usage is TRBV5-8 and J usage is TRBJ1-5, with 11 bases that match TRBD1. The TCR comes from a human donor whose cells served as feeder cells for cultures in a pregnancy study. Sequenced sample: peripheral blood from another person, used as feeder cells. The CDR3 loop is CASSLWTGGVGDQPQHF. The CDR3 coding sequence is TGTGCCAGCAGCTTGTGGACAGGGGGCGTCGGGGATCAGCCCCAGCATTTT. Full variable domain (remainder filled in from reference TRBV5-8 and TRBJ1-5): EAGVTQSPTHLIKTRGQQATLRCSPISGHTSVYWYQQALGLGLQFLLWYDEGEERNRGNFPPRFSGRQFPNYSSELNVNALELEDSALYLCASSLWTGGVGDQPQHFGDGTRLSIL.